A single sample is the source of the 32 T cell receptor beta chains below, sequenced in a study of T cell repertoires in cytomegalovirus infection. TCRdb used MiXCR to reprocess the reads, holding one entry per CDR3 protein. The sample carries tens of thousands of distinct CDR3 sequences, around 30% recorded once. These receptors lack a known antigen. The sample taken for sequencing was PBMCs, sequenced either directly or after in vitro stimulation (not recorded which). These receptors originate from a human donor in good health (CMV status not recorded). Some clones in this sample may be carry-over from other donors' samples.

This chain's CDR3 is CAISESTGSGPQHF. The CDR3, as DNA: TGTGCCATCAGTGAGTCGACAGGGTCGGGGCCCCAGCATTTT. This chain links TRBV10-3 with TRBJ1-5, with TRBD1 identical over 7 bases. Trimming at V came to 0 bases and at J to 9 bases, leaving 5 bases not matched to a gene. CDR1 ENHRY and CDR2 SYGVKD come from the germline V gene. CDR3 length equals 14 residues.

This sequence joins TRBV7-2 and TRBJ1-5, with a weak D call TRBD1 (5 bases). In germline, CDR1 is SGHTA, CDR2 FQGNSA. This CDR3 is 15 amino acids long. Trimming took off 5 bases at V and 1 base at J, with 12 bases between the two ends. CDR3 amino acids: CASSPRVGSNQPQHF. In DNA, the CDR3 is TGTGCCAGCAGCCCCAGGGTGGGAAGCAATCAGCCCCAGCATTTT. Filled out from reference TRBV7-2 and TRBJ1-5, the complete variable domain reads GAGVSQSPSNKVTEKGKDVELRCDPISGHTALYWYRQSLGQGLEFLIYFQGNSAPDKSGLPSDRFSAERTGGSVSTLTIQRTQQEDSAVYLCASSPRVGSNQPQHFGDGTRLSIL.

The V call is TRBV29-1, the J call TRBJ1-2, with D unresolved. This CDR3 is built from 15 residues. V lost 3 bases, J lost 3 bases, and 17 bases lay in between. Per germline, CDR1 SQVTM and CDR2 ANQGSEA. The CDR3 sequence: CSVESANANDYGYTF. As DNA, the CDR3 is TGCAGCGTTGAGAGCGCCAACGCTAACGACTATGGCTACACCTTC.

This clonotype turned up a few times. The CDR3: CASSEGARNEKLFF. CDR3 coding DNA: TGTGCCAGCAGTGAAGGGGCAAGGAATGAAAAACTGTTTTTT. The V and J genes are TRBV6-1 and TRBJ1-4; no reliable D call. The CDR3 is made up of 14 amino acids. V was clipped by 1 base and J by 5 bases, with 8 bases between them. Germline V gene lookup returns CDR1 MNHNS and CDR2 SASEGT.

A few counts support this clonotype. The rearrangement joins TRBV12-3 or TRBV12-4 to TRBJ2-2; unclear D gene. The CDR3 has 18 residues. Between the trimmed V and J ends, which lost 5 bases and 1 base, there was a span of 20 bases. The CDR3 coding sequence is TGTGCCAGCAGTCCGAACCCTGTTTGGCGGAAGAACACCGGGGAGCTGTTTTTT. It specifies CASSPNPVWRKNTGELFF.

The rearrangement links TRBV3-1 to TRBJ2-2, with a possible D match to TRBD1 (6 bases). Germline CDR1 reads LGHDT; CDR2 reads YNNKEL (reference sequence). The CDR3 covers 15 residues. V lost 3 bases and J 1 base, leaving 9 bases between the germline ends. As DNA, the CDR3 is TGTGCCAGCAGCCATGACAGGCGGAACACCGGGGAGCTGTTTTTT. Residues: CASSHDRRNTGELFF.

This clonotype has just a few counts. CDR3 loop: CASSPSTAYEQYF. Here the CDR3 DNA reads TGTGCCAGCAGCCCTTCGACTGCCTACGAGCAGTACTTC. The chain links TRBV7-8 to TRBJ2-7, with D unresolved. This CDR3 contains 13 residues. V lost 5 bases, J lost 2 bases, and 10 bases lay in between. Germline CDR1 is SGHVS and CDR2 is FQNEAQ.

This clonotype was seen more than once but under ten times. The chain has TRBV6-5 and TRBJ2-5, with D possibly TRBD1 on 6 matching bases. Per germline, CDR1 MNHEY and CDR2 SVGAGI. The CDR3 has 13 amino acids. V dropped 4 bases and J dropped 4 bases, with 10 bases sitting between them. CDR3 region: CASSSTGRETQYF. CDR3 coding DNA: TGTGCCAGCAGTTCCACAGGGCGAGAGACCCAGTACTTC.

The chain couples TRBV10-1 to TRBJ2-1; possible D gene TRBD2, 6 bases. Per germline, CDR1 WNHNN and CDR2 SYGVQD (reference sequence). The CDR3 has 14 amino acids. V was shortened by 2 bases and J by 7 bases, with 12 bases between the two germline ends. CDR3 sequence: CASSEMSLANEQFF. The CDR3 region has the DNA TGCGCCAGCAGTGAGATGAGTCTAGCGAATGAGCAGTTCTTC.

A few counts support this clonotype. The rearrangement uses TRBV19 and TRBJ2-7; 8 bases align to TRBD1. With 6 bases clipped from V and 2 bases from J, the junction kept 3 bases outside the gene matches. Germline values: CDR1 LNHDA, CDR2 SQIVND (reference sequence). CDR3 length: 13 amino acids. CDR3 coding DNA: TGTGCCAGTAGCCCGGACAGGGCCTACGAGCAGTACTTC. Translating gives CASSPDRAYEQYF.

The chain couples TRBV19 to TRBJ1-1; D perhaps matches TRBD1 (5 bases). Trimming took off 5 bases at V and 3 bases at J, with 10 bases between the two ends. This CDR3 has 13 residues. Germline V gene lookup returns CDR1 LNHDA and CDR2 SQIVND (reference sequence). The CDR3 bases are TGTGCCAGTAGTGCGGGGGATTACACTGAAGCTTTCTTT. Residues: CASSAGDYTEAFF.

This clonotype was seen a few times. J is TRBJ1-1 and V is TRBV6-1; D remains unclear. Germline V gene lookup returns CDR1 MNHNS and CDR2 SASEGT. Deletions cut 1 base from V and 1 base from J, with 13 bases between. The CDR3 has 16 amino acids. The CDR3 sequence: CASSEEGFRPNTEAFF. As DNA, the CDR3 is TGTGCCAGCAGTGAAGAAGGGTTCAGGCCGAACACTGAAGCTTTCTTT.

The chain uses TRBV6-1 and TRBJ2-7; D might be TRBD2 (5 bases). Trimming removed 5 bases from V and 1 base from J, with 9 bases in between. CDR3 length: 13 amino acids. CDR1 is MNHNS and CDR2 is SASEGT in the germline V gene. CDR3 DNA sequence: TGTGCCAGCAGTATCAGGACTTCCTACGAGCAGTACTTC. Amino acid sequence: CASSIRTSYEQYF.

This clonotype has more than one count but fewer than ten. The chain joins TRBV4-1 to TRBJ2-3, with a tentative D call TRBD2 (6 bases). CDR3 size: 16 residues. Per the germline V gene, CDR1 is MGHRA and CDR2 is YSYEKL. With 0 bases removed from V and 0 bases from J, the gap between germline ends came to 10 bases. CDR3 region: CASSQDLAASTDTQYF. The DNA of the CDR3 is TGCGCCAGCAGCCAAGATTTAGCGGCGAGCACAGATACGCAGTATTTT.

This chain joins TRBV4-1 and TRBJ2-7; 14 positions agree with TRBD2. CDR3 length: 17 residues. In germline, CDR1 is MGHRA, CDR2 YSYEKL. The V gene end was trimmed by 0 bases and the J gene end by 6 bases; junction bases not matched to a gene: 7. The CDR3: CASSQEGLAGAPREQYF. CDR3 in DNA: TGCGCCAGCAGCCAAGAGGGACTAGCGGGAGCCCCCCGCGAGCAGTACTTC.

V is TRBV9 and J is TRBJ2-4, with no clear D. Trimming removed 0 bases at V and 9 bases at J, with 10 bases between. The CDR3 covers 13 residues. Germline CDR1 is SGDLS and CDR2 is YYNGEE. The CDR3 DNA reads TGTGCCAGCAGCGTAGAGGCATCTGGCATTCAGTACTTC. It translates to CASSVEASGIQYF.

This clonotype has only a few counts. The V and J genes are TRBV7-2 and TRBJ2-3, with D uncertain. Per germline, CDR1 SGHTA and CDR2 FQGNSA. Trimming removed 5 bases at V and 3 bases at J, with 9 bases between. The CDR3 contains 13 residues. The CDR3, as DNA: TGTGCCAGCAGCGTTAAGTGGACAGATACGCAGTATTTT. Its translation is CASSVKWTDTQYF. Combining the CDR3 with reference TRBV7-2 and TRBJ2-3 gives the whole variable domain GAGVSQSPSNKVTEKGKDVELRCDPISGHTALYWYRQSLGQGLEFLIYFQGNSAPDKSGLPSDRFSAERTGGSVSTLTIQRTQQEDSAVYLCASSVKWTDTQYFGPGTRLTVL.

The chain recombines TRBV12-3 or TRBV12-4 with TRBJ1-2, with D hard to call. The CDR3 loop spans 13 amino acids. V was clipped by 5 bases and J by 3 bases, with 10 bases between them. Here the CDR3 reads CASSPAVDYGYTF. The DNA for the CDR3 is TGTGCCAGCAGTCCTGCTGTCGACTATGGCTACACCTTC.

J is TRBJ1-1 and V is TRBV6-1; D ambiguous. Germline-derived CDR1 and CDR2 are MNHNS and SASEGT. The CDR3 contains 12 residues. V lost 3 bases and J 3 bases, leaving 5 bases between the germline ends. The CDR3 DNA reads TGTGCCAGCAGTGAGGCGTACACTGAAGCTTTCTTT. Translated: CASSEAYTEAFF.

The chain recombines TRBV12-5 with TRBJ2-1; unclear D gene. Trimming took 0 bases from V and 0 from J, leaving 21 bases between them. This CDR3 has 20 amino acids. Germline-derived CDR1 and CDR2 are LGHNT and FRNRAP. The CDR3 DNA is TGTGCTAGTGGTTTGGTACTCGGAGAGCTCAACGACGGCTCCTACAATGAGCAGTTCTTC. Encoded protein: CASGLVLGELNDGSYNEQFF.

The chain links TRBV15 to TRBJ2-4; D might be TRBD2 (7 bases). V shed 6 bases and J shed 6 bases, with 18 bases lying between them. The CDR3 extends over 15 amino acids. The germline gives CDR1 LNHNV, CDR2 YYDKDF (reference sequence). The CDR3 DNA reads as TGTGCCACCAGAATGGGAGGGGGGGGCGGAAACATTCAGTACTTC. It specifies CATRMGGGGGNIQYF.

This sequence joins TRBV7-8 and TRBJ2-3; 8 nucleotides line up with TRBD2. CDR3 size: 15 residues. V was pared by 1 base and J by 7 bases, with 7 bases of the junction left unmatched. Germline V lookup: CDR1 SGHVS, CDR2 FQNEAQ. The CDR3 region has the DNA TGTGCCAGCAGCTTAGTGCGGGGGGCTACCCATACGCAGTATTTT. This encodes CASSLVRGATHTQYF.

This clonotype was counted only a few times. For the CDR3, the DNA is TGTGCCAGCAGACAGGACAGCCAAGAGACCCAGTACTTC. This codes for CASRQDSQETQYF. The J gene is TRBJ2-5, the V gene TRBV7-6; tentatively, D is TRBD1 (6 bases). Germline-derived CDR1 and CDR2 are SGHVS and FNYEAQ. This CDR3 has 13 amino acids. Trimming took off 6 bases at V and 1 base at J, with 9 bases between the two ends.

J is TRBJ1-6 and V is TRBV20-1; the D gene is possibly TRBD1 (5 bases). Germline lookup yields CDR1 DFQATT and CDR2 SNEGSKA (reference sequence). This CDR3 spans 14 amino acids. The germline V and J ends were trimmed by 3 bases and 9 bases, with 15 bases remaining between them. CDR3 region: CSASAGNLISPLHF. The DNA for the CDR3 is TGCAGTGCTAGTGCAGGGAATCTGATTTCACCCCTCCACTTT.

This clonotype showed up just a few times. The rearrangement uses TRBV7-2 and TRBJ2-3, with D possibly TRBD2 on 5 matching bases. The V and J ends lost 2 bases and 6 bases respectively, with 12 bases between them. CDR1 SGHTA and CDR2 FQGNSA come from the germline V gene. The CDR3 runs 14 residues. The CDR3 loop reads CASSLRAGEDTQYF. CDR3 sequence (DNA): TGTGCCAGCAGCTTACGAGCCGGGGAGGATACGCAGTATTTT.

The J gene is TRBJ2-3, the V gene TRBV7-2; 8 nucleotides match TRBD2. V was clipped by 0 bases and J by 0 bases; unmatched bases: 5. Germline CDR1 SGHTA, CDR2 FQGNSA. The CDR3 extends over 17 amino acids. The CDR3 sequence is CASSLARGGGSTDTQYF. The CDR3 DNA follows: TGTGCCAGCAGCTTAGCGCGAGGCGGGGGGAGCACAGATACGCAGTATTTT.

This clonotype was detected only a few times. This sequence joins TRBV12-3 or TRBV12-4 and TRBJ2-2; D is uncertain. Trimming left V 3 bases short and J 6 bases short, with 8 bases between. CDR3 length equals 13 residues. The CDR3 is CASSFSTPGELFF. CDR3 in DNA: TGTGCCAGCAGTTTCTCAACACCCGGGGAGCTGTTTTTT.

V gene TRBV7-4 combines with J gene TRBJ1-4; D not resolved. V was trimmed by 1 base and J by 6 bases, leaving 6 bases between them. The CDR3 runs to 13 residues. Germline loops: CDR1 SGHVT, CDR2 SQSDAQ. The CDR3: CASSLVNYEKLFF. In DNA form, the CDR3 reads TGTGCCAGCAGCTTAGTAAATTATGAAAAACTGTTTTTT.

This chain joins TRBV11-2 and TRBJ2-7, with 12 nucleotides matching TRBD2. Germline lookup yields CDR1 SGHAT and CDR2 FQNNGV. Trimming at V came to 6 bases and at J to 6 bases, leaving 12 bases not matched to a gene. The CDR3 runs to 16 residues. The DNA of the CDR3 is TGTGCCAGCAGGAAACTAGCGGGAGGAGGTTTGGGCGAGCAGTACTTC. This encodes CASRKLAGGGLGEQYF.

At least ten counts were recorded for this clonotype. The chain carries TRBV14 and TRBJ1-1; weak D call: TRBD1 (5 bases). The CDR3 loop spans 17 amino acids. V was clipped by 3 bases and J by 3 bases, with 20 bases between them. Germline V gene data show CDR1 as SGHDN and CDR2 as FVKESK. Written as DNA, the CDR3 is TGTGCCAGCAGCCAGGATACCTGGACACCTCCGGACACTGAAGCTTTCTTT. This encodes CASSQDTWTPPDTEAFF.

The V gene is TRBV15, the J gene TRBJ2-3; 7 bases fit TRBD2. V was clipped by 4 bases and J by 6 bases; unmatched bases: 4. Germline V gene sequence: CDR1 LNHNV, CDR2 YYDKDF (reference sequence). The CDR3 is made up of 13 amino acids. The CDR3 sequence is CATSMSGVDTQYF. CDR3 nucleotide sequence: TGTGCCACCAGCATGAGCGGGGTTGATACGCAGTATTTT.

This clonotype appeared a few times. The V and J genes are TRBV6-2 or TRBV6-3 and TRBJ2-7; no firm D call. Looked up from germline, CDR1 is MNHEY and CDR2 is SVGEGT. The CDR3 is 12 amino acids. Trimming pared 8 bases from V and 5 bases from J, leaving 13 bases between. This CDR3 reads CASRAGGDEQYF. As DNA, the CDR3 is TGTGCCAGCCGGGCCGGTGGCGACGAGCAGTACTTC.